Sequencing of this T cell receptor beta chain was carried out in a study of identical twins (TCRdb year 2016). Looking at the study overall: TCR alpha and beta repertoires from monozygotic twins, unrelated adults of various ages and cord blood were deep-sequenced to test whether fetal clonotypes persist. Replicate twin experiments were performed at different times using different library preparation protocols to rule out contamination.

The library relied on 5' RACE. The sequencing machine was an Illumina HiSeq 2000. A universal primer binding site was introduced by template switching, and a unique molecular identifier was present in the final cDNA, enabling accurate counting of TCR cDNA molecules. Specific primers in the conserved constant-segment region were used to synthesize first-strand cDNA for the TCR alpha and beta chains. To control for contamination, every cDNA library was double barcoded, receiving both a SMART-Mk sample barcode and Illumina barcodes. Two successive PCR steps introduced TruSeq adapter sequences along with Illumina sample barcodes. The TCR alpha and beta cDNA libraries were sequenced on the Illumina HiSeq platform using custom primers. The paper's data handling went like this. Unique molecular identifiers were extracted from raw reads with MiGEC, and CDR3 positions were determined with MiXCR. Recombination models were inferred per individual with the repgenHMM and IGoR tools using an EM algorithm. Shared clonotype analysis was performed with the tcR package in R, normalizing sharing by the product of cloneset sizes. To study raw recombination free of thymic and clonal selection effects, out-of-frame nonproductive sequences were analyzed. In-frame beta chains were kept once TCRdb had trimmed the public reads at Q25 with fastp and called clones with MiXCR. Every entry covers one CDR3 protein and lists the most common genes and DNA from its rows. The V and J calls and clone size come from TCRdb's table, not from the authors' own analysis. The sample data list approximately 500,000 distinct CDR3 sequences, and 20% to 25% of these were observed just once. Roughly 3% of the sample belongs to the ten largest clones.

This clonotype was detected only a few times. Its antigen has not been determined. No base quality information exists; no much larger clone differs at one position. Based on the germline V gene, the CDR1 and CDR2 sequences are SGHRS and YFSETQ. Including the terminal cysteine and phenylalanine, the CDR3 comprises 15 residues. Only the CDR3 region is kept as DNA, spanning 45 bases read in frame from base 1. V is pared back by 0 bases and J by 5 bases, with 13 bases lying between the germline termini. General conclusions and limits of the study: Zero-insertion analyses could be partly confounded by invariant T cells such as MAIT and iNKT, though diverse VJ usage argued against such confounding for most clonotypes. Out-of-frame TCR alpha sharing in monozygotic twins was systematically underestimated by recombination models, whereas sharing between unrelated individuals was in agreement with the recombination models. Compared with coincidental sharing between unrelated individuals, an excess of low generation-probability sequences was observed among out-of-frame TCR alpha sequences shared between twins. Because the same donors could not be followed over many years, conclusions were based on cross-sectional statistical analysis. Fewer insertions were carried by abundant cord blood beta clonotypes; a weaker similar trend was observed in young adult naive repertoires, while no such trend was observed in memory repertoires. In beta out-of-frame sequences, excess twin sharing was weaker, because having fewer shared sequences lowered the signal-to-noise ratio.

Only healthy Caucasian donors were included. Three pairs of female monozygotic twins, all aged about 18 to 30 years, were included in the twin cohort. Positive isolation kits from Invitrogen were used to isolate the CD4+ and CD8+ T cell populations. These data are also associated with another study on T cells expressing NK-cell markers. The second publication reports: Three sorted T-cell subsets (CD3+CD56+NKG2C+, CD3+CD56+NKG2C- and CD3+CD56-NKG2C+) from about 8 donors had their TCR beta-chain repertoires profiled. Seven of the eight sequenced donors were HCMV-seropositive and one was HCMV-seronegative. To restrict sorting to alphabetaTCR-expressing T cells, an anti-gammadeltaTCR antibody was added in several experiments. In a handful of donors, the dominant CD3+CD56+NKG2C+ clonotypes were among the top 10 CD8+ clonotypes and accounted for about 1.0-8% of CD8+ T cells. Those dominant clonotypes were again the most abundant among CD3+CD56-NKG2C+ cells in several donors, at roughly 28.3-65%. It remained unclear whether the expanded NKG2C-expressing T cell clones were specific for HCMV antigens. The study sequenced eight donors, all healthy volunteers chosen at random: three men and five women. A commercial ELISA kit detecting HCMV-specific IgG in serum was used to determine HCMV serostatus. MIGEC was used to demultiplex reads and group reads by UMI, and MiTCR was used to assemble and quantify clonotypes. Only TCR cDNA sequences supported by at least two reads were kept to exclude erroneous sequences. Downstream repertoire analysis used the tcR package, and clonotypes were matched across fractions by CDR3 nucleotide sequence plus V segment. VDJmatch was used to annotate antigen specificity against VDJdb, with one amino acid substitution allowed in CDR3.

This receptor was taken from a woman aged 18-29 years in good health. The sequence is built from TRBV5-1 and TRBJ2-3, and TRBD2 may be the D gene, going by 6 matching bases. The sample consisted of CD4+ T cells sorted from blood. The CDR3 loop reads CASSLVGGSGDTQYF. In nucleotide form, the sequence is TGCGCCAGCAGCTTGGTGGGGGGATCTGGAGATACGCAGTATTTT.